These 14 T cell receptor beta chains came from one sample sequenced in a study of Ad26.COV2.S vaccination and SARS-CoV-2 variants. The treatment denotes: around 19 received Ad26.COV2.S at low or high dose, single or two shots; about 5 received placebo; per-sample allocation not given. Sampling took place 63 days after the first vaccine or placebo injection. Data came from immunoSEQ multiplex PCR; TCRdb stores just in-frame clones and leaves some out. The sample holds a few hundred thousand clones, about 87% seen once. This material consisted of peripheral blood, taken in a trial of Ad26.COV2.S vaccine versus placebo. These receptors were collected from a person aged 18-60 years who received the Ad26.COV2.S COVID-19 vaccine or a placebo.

CDR3: CASSLDRGYRYTQYF. CDR3 DNA: TGTGCCAGCAGCTTAGATAGGGGCTACCGGTATACGCAGTATTTT. V gene TRBV7-2 combines with J gene TRBJ2-3; maybe TRBD1 (5 bases). Trimming pared 1 base from V and 7 bases from J, leaving 15 bases between. This CDR3 comprises 15 residues. Germline lookup yields CDR1 SGHTA and CDR2 FQGNSA.

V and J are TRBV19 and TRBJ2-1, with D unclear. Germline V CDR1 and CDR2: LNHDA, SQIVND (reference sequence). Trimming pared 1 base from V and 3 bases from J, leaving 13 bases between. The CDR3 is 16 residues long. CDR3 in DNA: TGTGCCAGTAGTATAGTGGGCAGAAGTAGCTACAATGAGCAGTTCTTC. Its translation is CASSIVGRSSYNEQFF.

The CDR3 spells CASSKPGLALSTDTQYF. CDR3 DNA: TGTGCCAGCAGCAAGCCCGGACTAGCCCTTAGCACAGATACGCAGTATTTT. The chain is built from TRBV7-9 and TRBJ2-3; TRBD2 matches 8 bases. Germline lookup yields CDR1 SEHNR and CDR2 FQNEAQ (reference sequence). The trim removed 5 bases at V and 0 bases at J, leaving 10 bases unmatched. This CDR3 region has 17 residues.

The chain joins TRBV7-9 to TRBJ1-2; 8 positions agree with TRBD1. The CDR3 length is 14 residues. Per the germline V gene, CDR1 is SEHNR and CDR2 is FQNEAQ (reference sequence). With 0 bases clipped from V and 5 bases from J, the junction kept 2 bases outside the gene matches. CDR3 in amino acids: CASSLAGQEYGYTF. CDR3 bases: TGTGCCAGCAGCTTAGCGGGACAGGAGTATGGCTACACCTTC.

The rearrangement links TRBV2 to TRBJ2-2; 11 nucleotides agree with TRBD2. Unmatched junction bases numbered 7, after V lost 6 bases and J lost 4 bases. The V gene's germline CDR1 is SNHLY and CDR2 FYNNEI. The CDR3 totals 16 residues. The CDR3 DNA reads TGTGCCAGCAGAGCCACTAGCGGGAGTCGCACCGGGGAGCTGTTTTTT. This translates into CASRATSGSRTGELFF.

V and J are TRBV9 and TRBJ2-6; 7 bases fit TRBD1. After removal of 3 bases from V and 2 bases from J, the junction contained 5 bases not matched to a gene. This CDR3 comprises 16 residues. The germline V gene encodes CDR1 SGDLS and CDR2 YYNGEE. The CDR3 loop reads CASSAQGIAGANVLTF. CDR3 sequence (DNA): TGTGCCAGCAGCGCACAGGGGATCGCTGGGGCCAACGTCCTGACTTTC.

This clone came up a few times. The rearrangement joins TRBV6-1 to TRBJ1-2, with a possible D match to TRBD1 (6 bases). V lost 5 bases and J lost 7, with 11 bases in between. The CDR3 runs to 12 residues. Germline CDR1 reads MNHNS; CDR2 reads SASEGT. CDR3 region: CASSWYRAGYTF. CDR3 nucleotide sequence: TGTGCCAGCAGTTGGTACAGGGCTGGCTACACCTTC.

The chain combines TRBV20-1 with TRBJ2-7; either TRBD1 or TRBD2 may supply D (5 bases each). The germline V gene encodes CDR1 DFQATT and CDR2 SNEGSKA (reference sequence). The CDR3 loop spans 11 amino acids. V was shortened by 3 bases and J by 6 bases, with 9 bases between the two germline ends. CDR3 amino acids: CSARGTTEQYF. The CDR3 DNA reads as TGCAGTGCTAGGGGGACGACCGAGCAGTACTTC.

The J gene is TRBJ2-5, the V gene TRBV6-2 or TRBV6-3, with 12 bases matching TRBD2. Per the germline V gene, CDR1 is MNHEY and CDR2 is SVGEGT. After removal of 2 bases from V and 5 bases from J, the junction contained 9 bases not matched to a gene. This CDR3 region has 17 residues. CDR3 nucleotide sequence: TGTGCCAGCAGTTACCCATTTCCTAGCGGGGGGGCGGAGACCCAGTACTTC. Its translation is CASSYPFPSGGAETQYF.

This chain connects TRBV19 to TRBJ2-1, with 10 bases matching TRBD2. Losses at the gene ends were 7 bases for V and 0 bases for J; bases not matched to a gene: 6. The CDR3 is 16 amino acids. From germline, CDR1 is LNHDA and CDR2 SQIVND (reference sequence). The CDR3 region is CASTFSGRSSYNEQFF. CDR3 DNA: TGTGCCAGTACCTTTAGCGGGAGGAGCTCCTACAATGAGCAGTTCTTC.

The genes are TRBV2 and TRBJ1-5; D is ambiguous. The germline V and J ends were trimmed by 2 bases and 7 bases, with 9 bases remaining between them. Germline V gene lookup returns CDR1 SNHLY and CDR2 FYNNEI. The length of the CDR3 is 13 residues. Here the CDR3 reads CASSERVQQPQHF. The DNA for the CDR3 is TGTGCCAGCAGTGAAAGGGTACAGCAGCCCCAGCATTTT.

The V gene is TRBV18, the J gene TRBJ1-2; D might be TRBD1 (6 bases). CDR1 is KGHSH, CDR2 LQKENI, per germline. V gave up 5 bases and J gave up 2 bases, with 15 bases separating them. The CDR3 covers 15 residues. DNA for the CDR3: TGTGCCAGCTCAGCGACATTCGGGGGCAACTATGGCTACACCTTC. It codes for CASSATFGGNYGYTF.

This CDR3 is CASSESTYSPLHF. CDR3 bases: TGTGCCAGCAGTGAATCGACATACTCACCCCTCCACTTT. The chain carries TRBV25-1 and TRBJ1-6; D unresolved. Germline CDR1 and CDR2: MGHDK and SYGVNS. The CDR3 is 13 amino acids. The V end lost 1 base, the J end lost 10 bases, and 8 bases lay between the germline ends.

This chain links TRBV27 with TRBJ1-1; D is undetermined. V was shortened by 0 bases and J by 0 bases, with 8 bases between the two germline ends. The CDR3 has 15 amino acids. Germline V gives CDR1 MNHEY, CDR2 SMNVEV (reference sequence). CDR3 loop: CASSLSSSVNTEAFF. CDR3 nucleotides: TGTGCCAGCAGTTTATCATCTTCAGTGAACACTGAAGCTTTCTTT.